This T cell receptor (beta chain) was recorded in a study of blood T cell repertoires in COVID-19. Study overall: From T cells, B-cell-depleted T cells, or PBMCs came the material, which was cDNA or gDNA.

Two consecutive negative NP/OP PCR tests, clearance, or resolved symptoms defined Cohort 3 recovery. Only in-frame clones appear in the TCRdb table, and some are missing; sequencing was by immunoSEQ multiplex PCR. The sample includes about 290,000 clones, 75% to 90% seen only once; the top ten take 1.7%. CDR1 and CDR2 from the germline V gene are GTSNPN and SVGIG (reference sequence). The J segment lost 6 bases and the V segment lost 2 bases, leaving 9 bases of the junction unmatched. The CDR3 has 16 amino acids. This TCR derives from a woman between 35 and 50 years old who had recovered from COVID-19. Sequences were obtained from PBMCs or T cells enriched from blood (not recorded which). The chain joins TRBV30 to TRBJ1-4; TRBD1 matches at 10 bases. The DNA of the CDR3 is TGTGCCTGGAGTCCCTCCGGGACAGGGGATGATGAAAAACTGTTTTTT. It codes for CAWSPSGTGDDEKLFF.